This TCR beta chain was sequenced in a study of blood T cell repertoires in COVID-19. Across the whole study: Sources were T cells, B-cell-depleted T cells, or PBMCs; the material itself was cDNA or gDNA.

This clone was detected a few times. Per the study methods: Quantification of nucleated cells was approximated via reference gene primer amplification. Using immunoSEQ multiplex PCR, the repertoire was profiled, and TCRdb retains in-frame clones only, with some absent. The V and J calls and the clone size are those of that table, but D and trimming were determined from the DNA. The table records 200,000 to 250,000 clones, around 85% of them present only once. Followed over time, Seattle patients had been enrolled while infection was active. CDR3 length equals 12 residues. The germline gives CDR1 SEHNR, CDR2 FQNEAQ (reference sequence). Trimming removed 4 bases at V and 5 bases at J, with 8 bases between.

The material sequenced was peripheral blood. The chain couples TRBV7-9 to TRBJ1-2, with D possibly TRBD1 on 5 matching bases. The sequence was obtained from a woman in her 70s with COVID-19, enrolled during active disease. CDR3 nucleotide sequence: TGTGCCAGCAGCTCCTCAGGGTATGGCTACACCTTC. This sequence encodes CASSSSGYGYTF.